These 5 T cell receptor beta chains came from one sample sequenced in a study of control samples from healthy donors and cancer patients. Here immunoSEQ multiplex PCR was the method, and the copy in TCRdb shows in-frame clones only, minus some. This table has some 130,000 clones, about 95% appearing once. The sequenced material came from blood. These receptors originate from a man aged 30 to 39 in good health.

This clone was detected once. The chain uses TRBV19 and TRBJ2-3, with 7 bases aligning to TRBD2. From germline, CDR1 is LNHDA and CDR2 SQIVND (reference sequence). The CDR3 has 15 residues. V was clipped by 5 bases and J by 2 bases; unmatched bases: 7. CDR3 in amino acids: CASSATSASTDTQYF. DNA for the CDR3: TGTGCCAGTAGTGCCACTAGCGCCTCCACAGATACGCAGTATTTT.

The CDR3 coding sequence is TGTGCCAGCAGCCAAGACCTTGAGACTACCAATGAGCAGTTCTTC. The encoded protein is CASSQDLETTNEQFF. V usage is TRBV4-2 and J usage is TRBJ2-1; possibly TRBD2 for D (5 bases). Germline assignment: CDR1 LGHNA and CDR2 YNFKEQ. Trimming shortened V by 0 bases and J by 6 bases, and 12 bases separated the two germline ends. This CDR3 comprises 15 residues.

The V gene is TRBV12-3 or TRBV12-4, the J gene TRBJ2-1; D is possibly TRBD2 (5 bases). CDR3 size: 13 residues. V was shortened by 4 bases and J by 4 bases, with 8 bases between the two germline ends. This chain's CDR3 is CASSSTSYNEQFF. CDR3 DNA: TGTGCCAGCAGTTCCACTAGTTACAATGAGCAGTTCTTC.

The V gene is TRBV30, the J gene TRBJ2-3; D may match TRBD1 or TRBD2 (5 bases each). This CDR3 is built from 15 residues. V lost 2 bases and J 4 bases, leaving 16 bases between the germline ends. CDR1 and CDR2 from the germline V gene are GTSNPN and SVGIG (reference sequence). CDR3 protein: CAWSPGTAPADTQYF. The CDR3 DNA follows: TGTGCCTGGAGTCCCGGGACGGCACCCGCAGATACGCAGTATTTT.

This sequence joins TRBV7-2 and TRBJ2-3; D is unclear. V dropped 0 bases and J dropped 3 bases, with 10 bases sitting between them. This CDR3 is 15 amino acids long. CDR1 and CDR2 (germline): SGHTA, FQGNSA. In DNA, the CDR3 is TGTGCCAGCAGCTTAGCGCTAACTGGGACAGATACGCAGTATTTT. Amino acids: CASSLALTGTDTQYF.